The rows below give T cell receptor beta chains drawn from one sample of a study of T cell responses to AZD1222 COVID-19 vaccine. Using immunoSEQ multiplex PCR, the repertoire was profiled, and TCRdb retains in-frame clones only, with some absent. The sample yields roughly 200,000 clones, about 92% seen once. The sequencing used peripheral blood, collected on day 0 of AZD1222 vaccination. Receptors originate from an adult in good health. Each CDR3 is given with its conserved first and last residue.

TRBV5-1	TRBJ1-1	CASSISTGRGTEAFF
TRBV28	TRBJ2-7	CASTLSYIHEQYF
TRBV6-2/TRBV6-3	TRBJ1-3	CASSTWSSGNTIYF
TRBV3-1/TRBV3-2	TRBJ1-5	CASSQPEGPHF
TRBV28	TRBJ1-6	CASSFVHSPLHF
TRBV3-1/TRBV3-2	TRBJ2-7	CASSQESWGQGQFEQYF
TRBV27	TRBJ1-1	CASSSNRVSNTEAFF
TRBV12-5	TRBJ1-3	CASGWDTYSGNTIYF
TRBV29-1	TRBJ2-2	CSGRGRRAGSLGELFF
TRBV5-6	TRBJ2-7	CASSLGQNEQYF
TRBV5-6	TRBJ2-5	CASSLRTSGGQETQYF
TRBV7-3	TRBJ2-3	CATGSSSTDTQYF
TRBV6-5	TRBJ1-1	CASSSHQNTEAFF
TRBV6-2/TRBV6-3	TRBJ1-6	CASSYSVGHASSYNSPLHF
TRBV5-1	TRBJ2-1	CASSLGLGDYNEQFF
TRBV6-2/TRBV6-3	TRBJ1-6	CASSPNRATNNSPLHF
TRBV10-2	TRBJ2-2	CASSGSNTGELFF
TRBV29-1	TRBJ1-2	CSVENTRWRGYTF
TRBV10-1	TRBJ2-7	CASSEGGSYEQYF
TRBV27	TRBJ1-2	CASRLGQGPTGYGYTF
TRBV9	TRBJ1-1	CASSPLGVGTEAFF
TRBV6-5	TRBJ1-1	CASSPQGSEWTEAFF
TRBV7-3	TRBJ1-6	CASSLGWGRESPLHF
TRBV29-1	TRBJ2-5	CSAITGLETQYF
TRBV11-2	TRBJ2-5	CASSSGFEETQYF
TRBV19	TRBJ2-1	CASRSVLAGEIHEQFF
TRBV9	TRBJ1-1	CASSVGGQDLTAFF
TRBV3-1/TRBV3-2	TRBJ2-5	CASTQAGAQGTQYF
TRBV29-1	TRBJ2-2	CSVDKDRAVTGELFF
TRBV2	TRBJ2-5	CASSDPTTQETQYF
TRBV18	TRBJ1-5	CASSPSQYQPQHF
TRBV29-1	TRBJ2-5	CSVCRFGGSGETQYF
TRBV7-8	TRBJ1-5	CASSLRPGQNQPQHF
TRBV20-1	TRBJ2-1	CSASSSGGDTYNEQFF
TRBV2	TRBJ1-4	CASPTGLNEELFF
TRBV7-9	TRBJ1-3	CASSLSQIGNTIYF
TRBV7-9	TRBJ1-1	CASSLKQSGTEAFF
TRBV18	TRBJ2-7	CASSPLREDEQYF
TRBV10-2	TRBJ1-2	CASSDRTGAYGYTF
TRBV24-1	TRBJ1-5	CATSEGQVSQPQHF